Given below is one TCR beta chain in context. Its antigen is unknown. CDR3 size: 13 residues. The germline V gene encodes CDR1 ENHRY and CDR2 SYGVKD. V was cut by 0 bases and J by 4 bases, with 6 bases left in between. Documented time point: after dendritic cell vaccination, including at tumor progression/relapse. The data stem from a study of glioma-infiltrating T cells after dendritic cell vaccination. About the study: Glioblastoma patients came from Phase I and II dendritic cell vaccination trials.

Up to about 2 ug genomic DNA was used for TCRB CDR3 amplification. The primer mix had 60 V beta and 13 J beta primers. TCRdb's copy holds only in-frame clones and misses some; the assay was immunoSEQ multiplex PCR. The profile shows 72,000 or so clones, around 87% of them singletons. Overall study findings and caveats: Estimated pretreatment TIL content predicted outcome after dendritic cell vaccination.

The sequences come from blood, collected after dendritic cell vaccination. V gene TRBV10-3 combines with J gene TRBJ1-1; D gene uncertain. The TCR comes from a human donor with glioblastoma. CDR3 DNA sequence: TGTGCCATCAGTGAGTCCGGAGGCACTGAAGCTTTCTTT. It codes for CAISESGGTEAFF.